The 24 T cell receptor beta chains below were found in one sample sequenced in a study of blood T cell repertoires in COVID-19. Libraries were prepared by immunoSEQ multiplex PCR; TCRdb keeps only in-frame clonotypes and omits some of them. The sample lists some 80,000 clones, roughly 81% occurring once. The sequencing input was peripheral blood. The source is a man in his 60s with COVID-19, enrolled during active disease.

V and J are TRBV29-1 and TRBJ1-1; D possibly corresponds to TRBD1 (5 bases). The V end lost 7 bases, the J end lost 3 bases, and 15 bases lay between the germline ends. Germline V gives CDR1 SQVTM, CDR2 ANQGSEA. The CDR3 contains 13 residues. The CDR3 sequence: CSAMTEEYTEAFF. In DNA form, the CDR3 reads TGCAGCGCAATGACAGAAGAATACACTGAAGCTTTCTTT.

The CDR3 here is CASSRSSDRGGSLEQFF. CDR3 bases: TGCGCCAGCAGCCGCTCATCGGACAGGGGTGGCTCCCTGGAGCAGTTCTTC. The chain links TRBV4-1 to TRBJ2-1; 9 bases line up with TRBD1. This CDR3 spans 17 amino acids. The V gene's germline CDR1 is MGHRA and CDR2 YSYEKL. V lost 4 bases to trimming and J lost 10 bases; unmatched junction nucleotides: 17.

The V call is TRBV11-2, the J call TRBJ2-7; 8 bases map to TRBD1. CDR1 is SGHAT, CDR2 FQNNGV, per germline. After removal of 5 bases from V and 4 bases from J, the junction contained 4 bases not matched to a gene. The CDR3 consists of 13 residues. The DNA for the CDR3 is TGTGCCAGCAGCCAGGACAGGGCGTACGAGCAGTACTTC. It encodes CASSQDRAYEQYF.

The V gene is TRBV27, the J gene TRBJ1-6, with a possible D match to TRBD1 (6 bases). The CDR3 contains 13 residues. Trimming left V 2 bases short and J 8 bases short, with 7 bases between. Per germline, CDR1 MNHEY and CDR2 SMNVEV (reference sequence). DNA of the CDR3: TGTGCCAGCAGTTTAAACAGGGATTCACCCCTCCACTTT. Amino acids: CASSLNRDSPLHF.

As concerns this clone: The junction differs from germline at one of its ends, possibly a read error. The chain uses TRBV10-3 and TRBJ1-6; 8 positions match TRBD1. The CDR3 consists of 12 residues. Per germline, CDR1 ENHRY and CDR2 SYGVKD. The CDR3 region is CAISDRTGLSNF. The DNA for the CDR3 is TGTGCCATCAGTGACCGGACAGGGTTATCGAACTTT.

The rearrangement uses TRBV21-1 and TRBJ1-6. TRBV21-1 counts as a pseudogene. The CDR3 contains 18 residues. The CDR3 here is CASSLLRGGAPNNSPLHF. The CDR3 DNA follows: TGTGCCAGCAGCCTCCTCAGGGGAGGGGCCCCAAATAATTCACCCCTCCACTTT.

This chain connects TRBV5-1 to TRBJ1-6; tentatively, D is TRBD1 (5 bases). CDR1 SGHRS and CDR2 YFSETQ come from the germline V gene. V lost 4 bases and J 10 bases, leaving 18 bases between the germline ends. The CDR3 runs to 15 residues. The CDR3 here is CASSPDGGSKSPLHF. For the CDR3, the DNA is TGCGCCAGCAGCCCGGACGGGGGGTCTAAATCACCCCTCCACTTT.

The rearrangement joins TRBV4-1 to TRBJ1-5; tentatively, D is TRBD1 (5 bases). This CDR3 has 17 amino acids. Trimming cost V 1 base and J 2 bases, with 15 bases left between them. The germline CDR1 and CDR2 sequences are MGHRA and YSYEKL. As DNA, the CDR3 is TGCGCCAGCAGCCAAGGTTATGGGAGGGGTCGCAATCAGCCCCAGCATTTT. Amino acids: CASSQGYGRGRNQPQHF.

V gene TRBV25-1 combines with J gene TRBJ1-1; D gene unclear. Germline loops: CDR1 MGHDK, CDR2 SYGVNS. Trimming took off 5 bases at V and 0 bases at J, with 10 bases between the two ends. The CDR3 totals 14 residues. In nucleotides, the CDR3 is TGTGCCAGCAGTCAAAGGAGCATGAACACTGAAGCTTTCTTT. Amino acid sequence: CASSQRSMNTEAFF.

The chain couples TRBV27 to TRBJ2-1, with D uncertain. Trimming left V 2 bases short and J 1 base short, with 12 bases between. The CDR3 spans 16 residues. Germline V gene sequence: CDR1 MNHEY, CDR2 SMNVEV (reference sequence). Here the CDR3 reads CASSLQGRRSYNEQFF. The CDR3 bases are TGTGCCAGCAGTTTACAAGGCAGGCGATCCTACAATGAGCAGTTCTTC.

This clone has a single count. The gene calls are TRBV5-6 and TRBJ2-7; perhaps TRBD1 as D (5 bases). Trimming took 2 bases from V and 4 from J, leaving 10 bases between them. CDR1 SGHDT and CDR2 YYEEEE come from the germline V gene. The CDR3 runs 13 residues. This chain's CDR3 is CASSLRGRYEQYF. CDR3 bases: TGTGCCAGCAGCTTAAGGGGAAGATACGAGCAGTACTTC.

This rearrangement joins TRBV7-9 to TRBJ2-3; TRBD2 matches 10 bases. Germline CDR1 and CDR2: SEHNR and FQNEAQ (reference sequence). V shed 1 base, J shed 2 bases, and the junction held 9 bases outside the gene matches. This CDR3 is 18 amino acids long. CDR3: CASSLGSGGPRHTDTQYF. The DNA of the CDR3 is TGTGCCAGCAGCTTAGGTAGCGGGGGGCCTCGCCACACAGATACGCAGTATTTT.

The genes are TRBV2 and TRBJ2-1; D might be TRBD2 (7 bases). V gave up 8 bases and J gave up 4 bases, with 18 bases separating them. This CDR3 region has 15 residues. Germline-derived CDR1 and CDR2 are SNHLY and FYNNEI. CDR3 in amino acids: CASGGWRGSYNEQFF. The CDR3 nucleotides read TGTGCCAGCGGGGGCTGGCGGGGGTCATACAATGAGCAGTTCTTC.

This chain uses TRBV24-1 with TRBJ2-2; TRBD2 matches at 14 bases. CDR1 KGHDR and CDR2 SFDVKD come from the germline V gene. The ends lost 4 bases at V and 7 bases at J; junction bases unmatched: 7. The CDR3 sequence is 17 residues long. Here the CDR3 reads CATSDPTSGGVVGELFF. CDR3 bases: TGTGCCACCAGTGACCCGACTAGCGGGGGGGTCGTCGGGGAGCTGTTTTTT.

This clone came up once. The chain links TRBV10-2 to TRBJ2-6; D perhaps matches TRBD2 (7 bases). The CDR3 contains 19 residues. Germline values: CDR1 WSHSY, CDR2 SAAADI. In nucleotides, the CDR3 is TGCGAAACGCTTGAGGCGGAGGGAAGGGGGGGCTCTGGGGCCAACGTCCTGACTTTC. It yields the protein CETLEAEGRGGSGANVLTF.

This sequence joins TRBV3-1 (or the pseudogene TRBV3-2) and TRBJ1-5, with D maybe TRBD1 (6 bases). V lost 4 bases and J lost 0, with 13 bases in between. This CDR3 comprises 16 residues. Germline CDR1 is LGHDT and CDR2 is YNNKEL (reference sequence). The CDR3 nucleotides are TGTGCCAGCAGCCCGGGGACACCTTATAGCAATCAGCCCCAGCATTTT. It encodes CASSPGTPYSNQPQHF.

The rearrangement joins TRBV19 to TRBJ1-5, with D perhaps TRBD1 (5 bases). Trimming took off 9 bases at V and 0 bases at J, with 9 bases between the two ends. The CDR3 loop spans 13 amino acids. Per germline, CDR1 LNHDA and CDR2 SQIVND (reference sequence). The CDR3: CASGQDSNQPQHF. The CDR3, as DNA: TGTGCCAGCGGACAAGATAGCAATCAGCCCCAGCATTTT.

This clone was seen once. The chain carries TRBV19 and TRBJ2-1; TRBD1 matches 9 bases. The CDR3 is made up of 15 amino acids. After removal of 3 bases from V and 8 bases from J, the junction contained 8 bases not matched to a gene. Germline-derived CDR1 and CDR2 are LNHDA and SQIVND (reference sequence). The CDR3 DNA sequence: TGTGCCAGTAGTATCTCTGGGACAGGGACCCATGAGCAGTTCTTC. The encoded protein is CASSISGTGTHEQFF. The complete variable domain, with remaining parts taken from reference TRBV19 and TRBJ2-1, reads DGGITQSPKYLFRKEGQNVTLSCEQNLNHDAMYWYRQDPGQGLRLIYYSQIVNDFQKGDIAEGYSVSREKKESFPLTVTSAQKNPTAFYLCASSISGTGTHEQFFGPGTRLTVL.

This clone was detected a few times. V is TRBV7-9 and J is TRBJ1-5; D gene unclear. The CDR3 length is 12 residues. CDR1 is SEHNR and CDR2 is FQNEAQ in the germline V gene (reference sequence). The V end was cut by 5 bases, the J end by 1 base, with 3 bases between. CDR3 sequence: CASSRSNQPQHF. The CDR3 DNA follows: TGTGCCAGCAGCCGGAGCAATCAGCCCCAGCATTTT.

The CDR3 region has the DNA TGTGCCAGCAGCGACGGGAAAGTCTCCTACAATGAGCAGTTCTTC. Protein: CASSDGKVSYNEQFF. The chain couples TRBV9 to TRBJ2-1, with TRBD2 as a possible D gene (5 bases). Germline CDR1 SGDLS, CDR2 YYNGEE. V was shortened by 3 bases and J by 0 bases, with 10 bases between the two germline ends. The CDR3 sequence is 15 residues long.

V and J are TRBV14 and TRBJ1-2; perhaps TRBD1 as D (5 bases). This CDR3 spans 13 amino acids. V was cut by 1 base and J by 4 bases, with 7 bases left in between. The germline V gene has CDR1 SGHDN and CDR2 FVKESK. The CDR3 reads CASSQGQIYGYTF. Here the CDR3 DNA reads TGTGCCAGCAGCCAAGGACAGATCTATGGCTACACCTTC.

V is TRBV28 and J is TRBJ1-5; D unresolved. This CDR3 region has 15 residues. V lost 2 bases to trimming and J lost 2 bases, with 10 bases between them. Germline V CDR1 and CDR2: MDHEN, SYDVKM. The CDR3 spells CASSLGGGGNQPQHF. CDR3 sequence (DNA): TGTGCCAGCAGTTTAGGCGGAGGTGGCAATCAGCCCCAGCATTTT.

In this sample, this clone turned up a few times. The chain recombines TRBV5-4 with TRBJ2-1; 12 bases line up with TRBD2. The CDR3 totals 15 residues. Germline V gene lookup returns CDR1 SGHNT and CDR2 YYREEE (reference sequence). After removal of 4 bases from V and 10 bases from J, the junction contained 9 bases not matched to a gene. This chain's CDR3 is CASSDRLAGEEEQFF. Written as DNA, the CDR3 is TGTGCCAGCAGCGACCGACTAGCGGGAGAGGAAGAGCAGTTCTTC.

The chain uses TRBV5-1 and TRBJ2-3, with TRBD2 identical over 8 bases. Losses at the gene ends were 6 bases for V and 3 bases for J; bases not matched to a gene: 15. CDR1 SGHRS and CDR2 YFSETQ come from the germline V gene. The CDR3 loop spans 17 amino acids. In DNA, the CDR3 is TGCGCCAGCACCCTGTCCTCGACGGGGGGGCCAACAGATACGCAGTATTTT. This codes for CASTLSSTGGPTDTQYF.